This TCR beta chain was identified during a study of T cell responses to AZD1222 COVID-19 vaccine. Broader study findings: After two AZD1222 doses, spike-specific TCR breadth and depth rose versus day 0. Mostly white British, mostly female donors; authors suggested clonal diversity may be underestimated. It was only after the peak T cell response that any repertoires were sampled.

TCRdb's table, derived via immunoSEQ multiplex PCR, lists solely in-frame clones and lacks some. The sample holds about 150,000 clones, 90% seen once. A note on this clone: The antigen is undetermined.

Germline loops: CDR1 MNHEY, CDR2 SVGAGI. This CDR3 is built from 15 residues. V lost 7 bases and J lost 2, with 17 bases in between. The clonotype originates from an adult in good health. The material sequenced was peripheral blood, taken on day 0 of AZD1222 vaccination. The V gene is TRBV6-5, the J gene TRBJ2-5; D may be TRBD1 (5 bases). Here the CDR3 reads CASTALRAGQETQYF. The DNA for the CDR3 is TGTGCCAGCACCGCGTTACGAGCAGGGCAAGAGACCCAGTACTTC.